Shown below are 20 T cell receptor beta chains from a single sample sequenced in a study of control samples from healthy donors and cancer patients. TCRdb's copy holds only in-frame clones and misses some; the assay was immunoSEQ multiplex PCR. Of under 150,000 clones listed, around 90% are singletons. The specimen sequenced was blood. These receptors were collected from a man younger than 40 in good health.

The rearrangement joins TRBV6-1 to TRBJ1-1; D call uncertain. Germline V gene sequence: CDR1 MNHNS, CDR2 SASEGT. Trimming took off 1 base at V and 5 bases at J, with 5 bases between the two ends. This CDR3 has 12 amino acids. CDR3 residues: CASSEVKTEAFF. As DNA, the CDR3 is TGTGCCAGCAGTGAAGTCAAGACTGAAGCTTTCTTT.

This chain links TRBV4-2 with TRBJ2-3; perhaps TRBD2 as D (5 bases). The V gene's germline CDR1 is LGHNA and CDR2 YNFKEQ. V was clipped by 0 bases and J by 4 bases, with 8 bases between them. The CDR3 is 14 residues long. The CDR3: CASSQEWGADTQYF. DNA of the CDR3: TGTGCCAGCAGCCAAGAGTGGGGAGCAGATACGCAGTATTTT.

V and J are TRBV19 and TRBJ1-6; D call uncertain. The CDR3 runs to 13 residues. Germline CDR1 and CDR2: LNHDA and SQIVND (reference sequence). Trimming took 5 bases from V and 6 from J, leaving 8 bases between them. CDR3 nucleotide sequence: TGTGCCAGTAGTGACACGCTTAATTCACCCCTCCACTTT. Amino acid sequence: CASSDTLNSPLHF.

CDR3 loop: CASSSIDRVRTLVAYTF. The CDR3 DNA reads TGTGCCAGCAGCTCAATAGACAGGGTGAGGACTCTAGTTGCCTACACCTTC. This sequence joins TRBV7-2 and TRBJ1-2; 7 bases agree with TRBD1. V lost 4 bases, J lost 10 bases, and 21 bases stayed unmatched. The germline V gene encodes CDR1 SGHTA and CDR2 FQGNSA. This CDR3 spans 17 amino acids.

This chain links TRBV7-9 with TRBJ2-1, with D possibly being TRBD1 or TRBD2 (5 bases each). CDR1 is SEHNR and CDR2 is FQNEAQ in the germline V gene (reference sequence). V lost 2 bases and J 8 bases, leaving 22 bases between the germline ends. This CDR3 region has 17 residues. CDR3 amino acids: CASSLYLGVRVKDEQFF. As DNA, the CDR3 is TGTGCCAGCAGCTTATATCTGGGGGTTAGGGTAAAGGATGAGCAGTTCTTC.

This clone has a handful of counts. This chain connects TRBV6-2 or TRBV6-3 to TRBJ1-2, with a possible D match to TRBD1 (6 bases). The V and J ends lost 5 bases and 4 bases respectively, with 14 bases between them. Germline assignment: CDR1 MNHEY and CDR2 SVGEGT. This CDR3 has 14 amino acids. Here the CDR3 DNA reads TGTGCCAGCAGTCGGGGGGGCCACAGCTATGGCTACACCTTC. This gives the protein CASSRGGHSYGYTF.

This chain joins TRBV4-2 and TRBJ2-1; D unresolved. The CDR3 spans 18 residues. Germline values: CDR1 LGHNA, CDR2 YNFKEQ. V was clipped by 0 bases and J by 0 bases, with 15 bases between them. In DNA, the CDR3 is TGTGCCAGCAGCCAAGATCGGGTAATCTCTTACTCCTACAATGAGCAGTTCTTC. Amino acids: CASSQDRVISYSYNEQFF.

The rearrangement links TRBV6-5 to TRBJ2-2; weak D call: TRBD1 (6 bases). The germline V gene encodes CDR1 MNHEY and CDR2 SVGAGI. The length of the CDR3 is 12 residues. The V end was cut by 6 bases, the J end by 9 bases, with 11 bases between. The CDR3 region has the DNA TGTGCCAGCAGGTCGACAGGAAGGGAGCTGTTTTTT. Translated: CASRSTGRELFF.

V usage is TRBV15 and J usage is TRBJ2-1, with D hard to call. CDR3 length: 15 amino acids. Per the germline V gene, CDR1 is LNHNV and CDR2 is YYDKDF (reference sequence). The germline V and J ends were trimmed by 0 bases and 0 bases, with 6 bases remaining between them. The CDR3 region has the DNA TGTGCCACCAGCAGAGATAGATCCTCCTACAATGAGCAGTTCTTC. Translating gives CATSRDRSSYNEQFF.

The gene calls are TRBV6-1 and TRBJ1-6; the D is unclear. This CDR3 is built from 16 residues. V dropped 1 base and J dropped 3 bases, with 10 bases sitting between them. CDR1 is MNHNS and CDR2 is SASEGT in the germline V gene. The CDR3 sequence: CASSEERRVYNSPLHF. The CDR3 nucleotides are TGTGCCAGCAGTGAAGAAAGGAGGGTCTATAATTCACCCCTCCACTTT.

The chain carries TRBV5-6 and TRBJ2-1, with 14 positions matching TRBD2. CDR3 length: 15 amino acids. V dropped 2 bases and J dropped 8; count of bases not matched to a gene: 3. Looked up from germline, CDR1 is SGHDT and CDR2 is YYEEEE. CDR3 coding DNA: TGTGCCAGCAGCTTAGGGACTAGCGGGAGACATGAGCAGTTCTTC. Amino acid sequence: CASSLGTSGRHEQFF.

V and J are TRBV19 and TRBJ1-5, with 8 bases fitting TRBD1. The CDR3 runs 14 residues. Germline CDR1 is LNHDA and CDR2 is SQIVND (reference sequence). Germline trimming cut 8 bases from V and 7 bases from J; bases unmatched to any gene: 10. The DNA of the CDR3 is TGTGCCAGTGGACACAGGGGGAAGGGGCAGCCCCAGCATTTT. Amino acid sequence: CASGHRGKGQPQHF.

The CDR3 sequence is CASSAGTSGIREQFF. Here the CDR3 DNA reads TGTGCCAGTAGTGCCGGGACTAGCGGGATCCGTGAGCAGTTCTTC. The rearrangement uses TRBV19 and TRBJ2-1, with 13 bases matching TRBD2. This CDR3 region has 15 residues. Losses at the gene ends were 5 bases for V and 9 bases for J; bases not matched to a gene: 7. Germline CDR1 reads LNHDA; CDR2 reads SQIVND (reference sequence).

The chain uses TRBV5-6 and TRBJ1-2; 11 positions agree with TRBD1. Losses at the gene ends were 3 bases for V and 8 bases for J; bases not matched to a gene: 6. This CDR3 contains 14 residues. Germline lookup yields CDR1 SGHDT and CDR2 YYEEEE. The CDR3 loop reads CASSSPGQGGGYTF. The CDR3 bases are TGTGCCAGCAGCTCTCCGGGACAGGGGGGCGGCTACACCTTC.

The chain recombines TRBV5-4 with TRBJ1-5, with a weak D call TRBD1 (6 bases). This CDR3 region has 17 residues. V gave up 4 bases and J gave up 4 bases, with 21 bases separating them. Germline values: CDR1 SGHNT, CDR2 YYREEE (reference sequence). The CDR3 DNA is TGTGCCAGCAGCAGCAGGGGACACCCGGTCCGAAATCAGCCCCAGCATTTT. Its protein is CASSSRGHPVRNQPQHF.

This chain joins TRBV6-5 and TRBJ1-5, with TRBD1 matching over 7 bases. The CDR3 extends over 14 amino acids. Trimming cost V 10 bases and J 0 bases; bases outside gene matches: 6. Germline loops: CDR1 MNHEY, CDR2 SVGAGI. The CDR3 DNA sequence: TGTGCCACCCTTCGGGACAGTAGCAATCAGCCCCAGCATTTT. The encoded protein is CATLRDSSNQPQHF.

The V call is TRBV1, the J call TRBJ2-3; the table's TRBD2 call for D was not verified on the DNA. TRBV1 is an annotated pseudogene. The CDR3 has 16 amino acids. CDR3 residues: CTSSQEKRENTDTQYF. CDR3 sequence (DNA): TGCACCAGCAGCCAAGAAAAGCGGGAAAACACAGATACGCAGTATTTT.

The chain carries TRBV7-9 and TRBJ2-1, with TRBD2 identical over 11 bases. After removal of 6 bases from V and 7 bases from J, the junction contained 11 bases not matched to a gene. The CDR3 runs to 16 residues. Germline CDR1 SEHNR, CDR2 FQNEAQ (reference sequence). The CDR3: CASSASSGRFGNEQFF. The CDR3 nucleotides read TGTGCCAGCAGTGCATCTAGCGGGAGGTTCGGGAATGAGCAGTTCTTC.

The V call is TRBV30, the J call TRBJ1-2; possible D gene TRBD1, 6 bases. Trimming left V 4 bases short and J 3 bases short, with 9 bases between. Germline V gives CDR1 GTSNPN, CDR2 SVGIG (reference sequence). This CDR3 spans 12 amino acids. In DNA form, the CDR3 reads TGTGCCTGGAAGAACAGGGACTATGGCTACACCTTC. It translates to CAWKNRDYGYTF.

Concerning this clone: Other DNA sequences of this sample code for an identical CDR3. The chain couples TRBV3-1 (or the pseudogene TRBV3-2) to TRBJ1-1, with a possible D match to TRBD1 (5 bases). CDR1 LGHDT and CDR2 YNNKEL come from the germline V gene (reference sequence). Trimming left V 3 bases short and J 4 bases short, with 12 bases between. This CDR3 comprises 14 residues. The DNA for the CDR3 is TGTGCCAGCAGCCAGGGGGGGTTTGGCACTGAAGCTTTCTTT. Residues: CASSQGGFGTEAFF.